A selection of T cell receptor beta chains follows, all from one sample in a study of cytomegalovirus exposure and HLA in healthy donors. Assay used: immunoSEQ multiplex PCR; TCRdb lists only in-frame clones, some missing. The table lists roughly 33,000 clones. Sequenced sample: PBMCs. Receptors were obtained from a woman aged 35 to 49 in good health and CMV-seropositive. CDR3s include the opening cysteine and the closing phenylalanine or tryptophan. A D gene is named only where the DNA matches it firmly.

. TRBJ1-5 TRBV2 TGTGCCAGCAGTGAAACTGGGAGCTATCAGCCCCAGCATTTT CASSETGSYQPQHF
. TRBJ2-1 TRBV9 TGTGCCAGCAGCCCCCGGGCTAGCGTAGGCAATGAGCAGTTCTTC CASSPRASVGNEQFF
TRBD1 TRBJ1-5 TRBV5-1 TGCGCCAGCCTATCCGCTCCCAGGGGGCAGCTCCATCATAGCAATCAGCCCCAGCATTTT CASLSAPRGQLHHSNQPQHF
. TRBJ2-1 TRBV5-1 TGCGCCAGCAGCTTTGGGCGGACTTTGGTCCTAACCAATGAGCAGTTCTTC CASSFGRTLVLTNEQFF
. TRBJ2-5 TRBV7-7 TGTGCTCACTCACTTCAGGGCCAAGAGACCCAGTACTTC CAHSLQGQETQYF
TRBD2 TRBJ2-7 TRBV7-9 TGTGCCAGCAGCGCCGGACTAGCCAATTCTTACGAGCAGTACTTC CASSAGLANSYEQYF
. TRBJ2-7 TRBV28 TGTGCCAGCAGCGTACGGGGTCTCTACGAGCAGTACTTC CASSVRGLYEQYF
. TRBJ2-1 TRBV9 TGTGCCAGCAGCGCGGGGACTCGCTCCTACAATGAGCAGTTCTTC CASSAGTRSYNEQFF
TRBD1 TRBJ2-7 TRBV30 TGTGCCTGGAGTGTACGAGACAGGGGTTACGAGCAGTACTTC CAWSVRDRGYEQYF
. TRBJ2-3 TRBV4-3 TGCGCCAGCAGCCCCCTGGGCCTGGACACAGATACGCAGTATTTT CASSPLGLDTDTQYF
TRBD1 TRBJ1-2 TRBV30 TGTGCCTCTTCGGGACAGACAAACTATGGCTACACCTTC CASSGQTNYGYTF
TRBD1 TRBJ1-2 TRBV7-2 TGTGCCAGCAGCTTAAGTGGGGCAGGGGGCAGCTATGGCTACACCTTC CASSLSGAGGSYGYTF
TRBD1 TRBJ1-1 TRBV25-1 TGTGCCAGCAGTGATTACAGGGGAACTGAAGCTTTCTTT CASSDYRGTEAFF
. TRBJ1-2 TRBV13 TGTGCCAGCAGCTTAGGGTGGAGCGGGGGCTACACCTTC CASSLGWSGGYTF
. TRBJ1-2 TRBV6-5 TGTGCCAGCAGCGAGAGAGTCGGGTATAACTATGGCTACACCTTC CASSERVGYNYGYTF
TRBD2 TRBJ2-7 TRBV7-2 TGTGCCAGCACCCGCAATCTAGCGGGAGGGGTCCAGTACTTC CASTRNLAGGVQYF
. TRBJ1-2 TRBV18 TGTGCCAGCTCACCACCGGACAGATATAACTATGGCTACACCTTC CASSPPDRYNYGYTF
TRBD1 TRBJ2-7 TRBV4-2 TGTGCCAGCAGCCAAGTAGGGACAGGCCCCTACGAGCAGTACTTC CASSQVGTGPYEQYF
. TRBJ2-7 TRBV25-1 TGTGCCAGCAGTGATAGCGGTTCCTCCTACGAGCAGTACTTC CASSDSGSSYEQYF
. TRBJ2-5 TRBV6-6 TGTGCCAGCAGCCTGACTAGTAGAACCCAGTACTTC CASSLTSRTQYF
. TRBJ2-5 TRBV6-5 TGTGCCAGCAGTTACTCGACTAGTCCCCAAGAGACCCAGTACTTC CASSYSTSPQETQYF
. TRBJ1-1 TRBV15 TGTGCCACCAGCAGACCCGAGGGGGGAGGGCATAACACTGAAGCTTTCTTT CATSRPEGGGHNTEAFF
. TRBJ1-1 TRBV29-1 TGCAGCGCCGAAGGGGGGGAGAGCAAAGCTTTCTTT CSAEGGESKAFF
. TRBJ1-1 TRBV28 TGTGCCAGCAGTCGGACAGCAATTGAAGCTTTCTTT CASSRTAIEAFF
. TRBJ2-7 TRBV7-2 TGTGCCAGCAGTACCATGCTTCAGGGCTACGAGCAGTACTTC CASSTMLQGYEQYF
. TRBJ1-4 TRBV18 TGTGCCAGCTCCCAAACCGGCGGGGACGAACTGTTTTTT CASSQTGGDELFF
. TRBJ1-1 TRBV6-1 TGTGCCAGCAGTGAAGCATTAGACTTGGAAGCTTTCTTT CASSEALDLEAFF
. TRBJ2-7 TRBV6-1 TGTGCCAGCAGTGAAGTGCAGGTTGGAGAGCAGTACTTC CASSEVQVGEQYF
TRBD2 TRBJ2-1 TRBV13 TGTGCCAGCAGCTTAGCACTAGCGGGAGGCAATGAGCAGTTCTTC CASSLALAGGNEQFF
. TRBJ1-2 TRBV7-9 TGTGCCAGCAGCTCAATGGTTGACAGGGGCTACACCTTC CASSSMVDRGYTF
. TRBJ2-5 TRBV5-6 TGTGCCAGCAGCAGCCAGCGGGCGCAAGAGACCCAGTACTTC CASSSQRAQETQYF
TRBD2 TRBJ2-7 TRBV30 TGTGCCTGGAGTGTAGCGGGAAGCTACGAGCAGTACTTC CAWSVAGSYEQYF
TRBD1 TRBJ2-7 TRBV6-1 TGTGCCAGCAGTGAAGCTCGGACAGGGGGTTACGAGCAGTACTTC CASSEARTGGYEQYF
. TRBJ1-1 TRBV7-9 TGTGCCAGCAGCTTAGGTGGAGGTGGGAACACTGAAGCTTTCTTT CASSLGGGGNTEAFF
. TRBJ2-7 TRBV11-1 TGTGCCAGCAGCAAGGACAGCTACGAGCAGTACTTC CASSKDSYEQYF
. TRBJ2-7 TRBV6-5 TGTGCCAGCAGCCTCGGGGTAGGGGGCTACGAGCAGTACTTC CASSLGVGGYEQYF
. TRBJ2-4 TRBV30 TGTGCCTGGAGGGCCCCAGGCGTAACCATTCAGTACTTC CAWRAPGVTIQYF
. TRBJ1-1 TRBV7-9 TGTGCCAGCAGCTCAGGGTACATGGGTAGGGCTGAAGCTTTCTTT CASSSGYMGRAEAFF
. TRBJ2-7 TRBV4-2 TGTGCCAGCAGCCAAGATCTCCCTCGCGGCGGCGCGAATTACGAGCAGTACTTC CASSQDLPRGGANYEQYF
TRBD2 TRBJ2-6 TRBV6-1 TGTGCCAGCAGTGAACCAGCGGGAAGCTCTGGGGCCAACGTCCTGACTTTC CASSEPAGSSGANVLTF
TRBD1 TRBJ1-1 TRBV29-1 TGCAGCGTTGAAGTTCAGGGGGGCCACATGAACACTGAAGCTTTCTTT CSVEVQGGHMNTEAFF
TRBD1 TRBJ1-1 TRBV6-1 TGTGCCAGCAGTGAGGACAGGTCGAACACTGAAGCTTTCTTT CASSEDRSNTEAFF
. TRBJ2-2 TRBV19 TGTGCCAGTGAACCGTGGGAGCCCGGGGAGCTGTTTTTT CASEPWEPGELFF
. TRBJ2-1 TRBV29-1 TGCAGCGCACGGTGGCGGGGTTCCGACAATGAGCAGTTCTTC CSARWRGSDNEQFF
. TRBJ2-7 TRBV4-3 TGCGCCAGCAGCCAAGTTTCGGGCGAGCAGTACTTC CASSQVSGEQYF
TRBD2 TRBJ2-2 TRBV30 TGTGCCTCGACATTGGGACTAGCGTTGGACACCGGGGAGCTGTTTTTT CASTLGLALDTGELFF